This T cell receptor beta chain was documented in a study of technical replicates of blood from a handful of donors. CDR3 size: 18 residues. Germline CDR1 is MNHEY and CDR2 is SMNVEV (reference sequence). J was trimmed by 0 bases and V by 4 bases; bases with no gene match: 6. This clone was seen once. TCRdb keeps only in-frame clones here, not all; method: immunoSEQ multiplex PCR. Of roughly 61,000 clones listed, more than 95% were seen once; the top ten hold around 0.19%. Material: T cells isolated from PBMCs. This rearrangement joins TRBV27 to TRBJ2-1, with 13 bases lining up with TRBD2. The TCR originated in a human donor in good health. CDR3 bases: TGTGCCAGCAGTTCCCGACTAGCGGGGGGTTCCTCCTACAATGAGCAGTTCTTC. Protein sequence: CASSSRLAGGSSYNEQFF.